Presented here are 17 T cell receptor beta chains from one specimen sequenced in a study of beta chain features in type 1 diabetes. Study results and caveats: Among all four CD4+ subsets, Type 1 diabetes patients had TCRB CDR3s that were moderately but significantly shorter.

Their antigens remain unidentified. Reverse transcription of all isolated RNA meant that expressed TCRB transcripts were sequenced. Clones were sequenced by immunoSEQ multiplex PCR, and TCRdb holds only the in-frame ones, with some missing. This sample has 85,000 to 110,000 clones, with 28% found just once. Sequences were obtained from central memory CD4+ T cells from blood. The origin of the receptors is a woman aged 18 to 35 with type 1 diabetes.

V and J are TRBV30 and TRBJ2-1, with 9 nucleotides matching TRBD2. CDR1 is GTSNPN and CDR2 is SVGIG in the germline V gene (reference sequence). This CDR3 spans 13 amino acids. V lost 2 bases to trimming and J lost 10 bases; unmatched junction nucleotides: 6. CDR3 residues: CAWSWGLAGEQFF. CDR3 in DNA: TGTGCCTGGAGTTGGGGTCTAGCGGGAGAGCAGTTCTTC.

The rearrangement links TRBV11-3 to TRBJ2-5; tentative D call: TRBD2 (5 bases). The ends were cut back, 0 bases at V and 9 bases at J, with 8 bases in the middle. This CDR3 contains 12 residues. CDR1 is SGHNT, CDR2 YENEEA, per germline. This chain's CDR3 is CASSLDPEAQYF. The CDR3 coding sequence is TGTGCCAGCAGCTTAGATCCGGAGGCCCAGTACTTC.

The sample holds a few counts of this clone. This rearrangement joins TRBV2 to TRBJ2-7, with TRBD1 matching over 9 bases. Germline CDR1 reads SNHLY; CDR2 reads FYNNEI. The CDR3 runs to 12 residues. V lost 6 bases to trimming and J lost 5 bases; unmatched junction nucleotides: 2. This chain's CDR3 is CASRRQGDEQYF. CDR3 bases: TGTGCCAGCAGGAGACAGGGGGACGAGCAGTACTTC.

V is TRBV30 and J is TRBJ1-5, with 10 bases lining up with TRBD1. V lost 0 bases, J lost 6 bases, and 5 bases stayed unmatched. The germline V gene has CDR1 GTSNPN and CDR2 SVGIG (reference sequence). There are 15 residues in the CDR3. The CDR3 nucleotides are TGTGCCTGGAGTGTAACGACAGGGGGCGGTCAGCCCCAGCATTTT. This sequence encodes CAWSVTTGGGQPQHF.

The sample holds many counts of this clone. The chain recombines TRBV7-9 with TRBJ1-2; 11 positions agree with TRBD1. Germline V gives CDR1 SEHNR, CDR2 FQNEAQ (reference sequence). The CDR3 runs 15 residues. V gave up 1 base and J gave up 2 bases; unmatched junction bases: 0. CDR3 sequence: CASSLGDRGNYGYTF. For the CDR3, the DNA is TGTGCCAGCAGCTTAGGGGACAGGGGGAACTATGGCTACACCTTC.

The CDR3 DNA sequence: TGTGCCACCAGCCCCCCCGGGGGAGCCAGCTACGAGCAGTACTTC. Translation: CATSPPGGASYEQYF. This chain connects TRBV15 to TRBJ2-7; weak D call: TRBD2 (6 bases). V was pared by 5 bases and J by 3 bases, with 17 bases between. The CDR3 sequence is 15 residues long. Germline V lookup: CDR1 LNHNV, CDR2 YYDKDF (reference sequence). Drawing the rest from reference TRBV15 and TRBJ2-7, the complete variable domain is DAMVIQNPRYQVTQFGKPVTLSCSQTLNHNVMYWYQQKSSQAPKLLFHYYDKDFNNEADTPDNFQSRRPNTSFCFLDIRSPGLGDTAMYLCATSPPGGASYEQYFGPGTRLTVT.

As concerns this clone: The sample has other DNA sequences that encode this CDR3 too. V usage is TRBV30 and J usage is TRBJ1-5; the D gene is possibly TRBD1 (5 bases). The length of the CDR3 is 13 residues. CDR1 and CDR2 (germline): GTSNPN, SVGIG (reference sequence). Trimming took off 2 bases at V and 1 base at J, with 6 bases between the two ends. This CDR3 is CAWSPGSNQPQHF. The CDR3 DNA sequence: TGTGCCTGGAGTCCAGGGAGCAATCAGCCCCAGCATTTT.

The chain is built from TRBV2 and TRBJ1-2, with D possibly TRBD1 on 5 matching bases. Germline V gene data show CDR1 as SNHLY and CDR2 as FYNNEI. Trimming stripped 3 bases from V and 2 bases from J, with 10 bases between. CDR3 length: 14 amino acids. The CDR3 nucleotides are TGTGCCAGCAGTGACAGGGCGGAAAACTATGGCTACACCTTC. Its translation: CASSDRAENYGYTF.

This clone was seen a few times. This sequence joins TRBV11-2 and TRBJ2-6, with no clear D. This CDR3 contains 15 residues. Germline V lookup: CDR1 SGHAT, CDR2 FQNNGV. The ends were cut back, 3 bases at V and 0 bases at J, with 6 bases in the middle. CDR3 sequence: CASSFTSSGANVLTF. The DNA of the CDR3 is TGTGCCAGCAGCTTTACAAGCTCTGGGGCCAACGTCCTGACTTTC.

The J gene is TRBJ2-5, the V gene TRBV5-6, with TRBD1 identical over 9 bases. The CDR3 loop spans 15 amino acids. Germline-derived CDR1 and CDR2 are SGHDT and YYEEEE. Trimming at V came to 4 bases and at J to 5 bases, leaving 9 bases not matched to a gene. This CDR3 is CASSGRTGVWETQYF. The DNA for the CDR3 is TGTGCCAGCAGCGGACGGACAGGGGTTTGGGAGACCCAGTACTTC.

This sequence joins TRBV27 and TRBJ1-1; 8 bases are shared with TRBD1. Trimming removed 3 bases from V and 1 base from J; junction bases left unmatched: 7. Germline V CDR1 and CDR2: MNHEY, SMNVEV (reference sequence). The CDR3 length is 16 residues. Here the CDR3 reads CASSFLPGGRNTEAFF. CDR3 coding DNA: TGTGCCAGCAGTTTCTTGCCAGGGGGCAGGAACACTGAAGCTTTCTTT.

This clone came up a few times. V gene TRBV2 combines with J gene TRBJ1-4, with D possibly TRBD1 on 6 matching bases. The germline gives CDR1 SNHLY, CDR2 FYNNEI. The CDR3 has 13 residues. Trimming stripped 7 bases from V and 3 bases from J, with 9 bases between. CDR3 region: CASNGQPNEKLFF. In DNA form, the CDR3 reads TGTGCCAGCAACGGACAGCCTAATGAAAAACTGTTTTTT.

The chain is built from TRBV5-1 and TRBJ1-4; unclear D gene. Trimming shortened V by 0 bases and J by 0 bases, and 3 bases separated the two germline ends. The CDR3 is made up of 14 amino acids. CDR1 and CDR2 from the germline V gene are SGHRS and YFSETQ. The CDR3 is CASSLDSTNEKLFF. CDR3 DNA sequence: TGCGCCAGCAGCTTGGACTCAACTAATGAAAAACTGTTTTTT. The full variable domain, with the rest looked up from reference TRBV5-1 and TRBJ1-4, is KAGVTQTPRYLIKTRGQQVTLSCSPISGHRSVSWYQQTPGQGLQFLFEYFSETQRNKGNFPGRFSGRQFSNSRSEMNVSTLELGDSALYLCASSLDSTNEKLFFGSGTQLSVL.

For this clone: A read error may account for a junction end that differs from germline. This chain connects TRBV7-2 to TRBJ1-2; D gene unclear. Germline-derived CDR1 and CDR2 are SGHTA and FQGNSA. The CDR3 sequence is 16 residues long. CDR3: CASSQESGASYYGYTF. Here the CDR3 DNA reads TGCGCCAGCAGCCAAGAAAGTGGAGCCTCCTACTATGGCTACACCTTC.

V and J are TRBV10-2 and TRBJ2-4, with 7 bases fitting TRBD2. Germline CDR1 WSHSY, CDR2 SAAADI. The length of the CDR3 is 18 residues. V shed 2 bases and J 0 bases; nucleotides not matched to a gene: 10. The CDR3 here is CASSERVAGDLAKNIQYF. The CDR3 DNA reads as TGCGCCAGCAGTGAGAGGGTAGCGGGCGATCTAGCCAAAAACATTCAGTACTTC.

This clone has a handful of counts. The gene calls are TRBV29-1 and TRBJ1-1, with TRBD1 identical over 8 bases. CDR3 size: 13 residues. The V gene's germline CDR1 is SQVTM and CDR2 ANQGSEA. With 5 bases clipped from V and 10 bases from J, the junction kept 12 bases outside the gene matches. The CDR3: CSVRASGGDAAFF. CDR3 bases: TGCAGCGTTCGGGCGTCAGGGGGCGATGCAGCTTTCTTT.

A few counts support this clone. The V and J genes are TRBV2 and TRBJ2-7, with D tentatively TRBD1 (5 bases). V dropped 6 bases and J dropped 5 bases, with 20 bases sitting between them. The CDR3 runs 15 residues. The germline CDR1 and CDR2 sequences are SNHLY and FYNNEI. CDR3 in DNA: TGTGCCAGCAGGGACGTCGGGTGGGGCTTGGACGAGCAGTACTTC. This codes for CASRDVGWGLDEQYF. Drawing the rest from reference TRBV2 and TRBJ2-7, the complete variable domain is EPEVTQTPSHQVTQMGQEVILRCVPISNHLYFYWYRQILGQKVEFLVSFYNNEISEKSEIFDDQFSVERPDGSNFTLKIRSTKLEDSAMYFCASRDVGWGLDEQYFGPGTRLTVT.